Detailed here is one T cell receptor (beta chain). What it recognizes is unknown. This sample is part of a study of cytomegalovirus exposure and HLA in healthy donors. It was with 60 Vbeta and 13 Jbeta primers that the PCR ran. The assay was immunoSEQ multiplex PCR, and TCRdb's table has in-frame clones only and misses some. The table shows 160,000 or so clones, with approximately 70% occurring only once. Findings and limits, study-wide: In terms of immune exposure information, only CMV serostatus was available.

From germline, CDR1 is SGHTS and CDR2 YDEGEE. Trimming took off 4 bases at V and 2 bases at J, with 18 bases between the two ends. This CDR3 is built from 16 residues. Sequencing input: PBMCs. The origin of this receptor is a man aged 18 to 35 in good health and CMV-seropositive. The chain carries TRBV5-8 and TRBJ2-5, with D possibly matching TRBD2 (5 bases). CDR3 bases: TGTGCCAGCAGCCCCGTCAGTGGAGGTTTACAAGAGACCCAGTACTTC. It is translated as CASSPVSGGLQETQYF. Combining the CDR3 with reference TRBV5-8 and TRBJ2-5 gives the whole variable domain EAGVTQSPTHLIKTRGQQATLRCSPISGHTSVYWYQQALGLGLQFLLWYDEGEERNRGNFPPRFSGRQFPNYSSELNVNALELEDSALYLCASSPVSGGLQETQYFGPGTRLLVL.